This T cell receptor beta chain was identified in a study of blood T cell repertoires in COVID-19. Study overall: Samples representing acute and convalescent COVID-19 were sourced from the United States, Italy and Spain. Sources were T cells, B-cell-depleted T cells, or PBMCs; the material itself was cDNA or gDNA.

This clone was recorded only once. Per the original data handling: Estimated nucleated cell counts came from reference gene primer amplification. Clones were read by immunoSEQ multiplex PCR, and TCRdb kept only the in-frame ones, dropping some. V and J calls and clone size are copied from that table; D and trimming were computed from the DNA. Among about 200,000 clones listed, over 75% were seen once. In germline, CDR1 is SGHTA, CDR2 FQGNSA. V was shortened by 2 bases and J by 1 base, with 5 bases between the two germline ends. The CDR3 extends over 14 amino acids. This sequence was found in a man older than 75 with acute or convalescent COVID-19. The sequenced sample consisted of peripheral blood. V is TRBV7-2 and J is TRBJ2-2; D gene uncertain. The CDR3 here is CASSLHGNTGELFF. CDR3 nucleotide sequence: TGTGCCAGCAGCTTACACGGGAACACCGGGGAGCTGTTTTTT.